This T cell receptor beta chain was obtained from a study of T cell changes during pregnancy in multiple sclerosis. TCRdb's table, derived via immunoSEQ multiplex PCR, lists solely in-frame clones and lacks some. The sample consists of approximately 31,000 clones, 93% of them appearing once. Germline V gene data show CDR1 as SGHDT and CDR2 as YYEEEE. The J segment lost 1 base and the V segment lost 4 bases, leaving 5 bases of the junction unmatched. This CDR3 region has 16 residues. The sequences come from CD4+ T cells from peripheral blood mononuclear cells, collected in the second trimester of pregnancy. This clonotype originated in a female donor with multiple sclerosis, enrolled in a pregnancy study. V is TRBV5-6 and J is TRBJ2-2; the match to TRBD1 covers 9 bases. CDR3 amino acids: CASSPDRGRNTGELFF. Here the CDR3 DNA reads TGTGCCAGCAGCCCGGACAGGGGAAGGAACACCGGGGAGCTGTTTTTT. The full variable domain, rest sourced from reference TRBV5-6 and TRBJ2-2, is DAGVTQSPTHLIKTRGQQVTLRCSPKSGHDTVSWYQQALGQGPQFIFQYYEEEERQRGNFPDRFSGHQFPNYSSELNVNALLLGDSALYLCASSPDRGRNTGELFFGEGSRLTVL.